The 10 T cell receptor beta chains below all came from one sample that was sequenced in a study of blood T cell repertoires in COVID-19. The table came from immunoSEQ multiplex PCR; TCRdb's copy has only in-frame clones and leaves some out. This table has more than 200,000 clones, about 88% appearing once. The sequenced sample consisted of PBMCs or T cells enriched from blood (not recorded which). These receptors originate from a woman in her forties or fifties who had recovered from COVID-19.

J is TRBJ1-1 and V is TRBV4-1; 7 bases are a match to TRBD1. The CDR3 extends over 15 amino acids. The germline CDR1 and CDR2 sequences are MGHRA and YSYEKL. V trimming: 3 bases; J trimming: 0 bases; junction bases outside the gene matches: 4. The CDR3: CASSQGQTMNTEAFF. The CDR3 nucleotides read TGCGCCAGCAGCCAGGGACAGACTATGAACACTGAAGCTTTCTTT.

V gene TRBV19 combines with J gene TRBJ1-1; perhaps TRBD1 as D (6 bases). Germline CDR1 and CDR2: LNHDA and SQIVND (reference sequence). V was cut by 7 bases and J by 9 bases, with 12 bases left in between. The CDR3 contains 11 residues. Written as DNA, the CDR3 is TGTGCCAGTACAAACACAGGGAAAGCTTTCTTT. This gives the protein CASTNTGKAFF.

The chain has TRBV5-1 and TRBJ2-7; 7 positions agree with TRBD1. Germline V gives CDR1 SGHRS, CDR2 YFSETQ. This CDR3 is built from 19 residues. Trimming at V came to 1 base and at J to 0 bases, leaving 16 bases not matched to a gene. The CDR3 spells CASSLMTGSGELPSYEQYF. CDR3 sequence (DNA): TGCGCCAGCAGCTTGATGACAGGGTCCGGGGAGTTGCCCTCCTACGAGCAGTACTTC.

This clone has just one count. CDR3 DNA: TGTGCCAGCAGCTTGAACAGGGGACAGTCAATCGGCGGCTACACCTTC. This encodes CASSLNRGQSIGGYTF. This chain joins TRBV5-4 and TRBJ1-2; 7 positions agree with TRBD1. J lost 8 bases, V lost 1 base, and 14 bases had no gene match. Germline CDR1 SGHNT, CDR2 YYREEE (reference sequence). The CDR3 has 16 amino acids.

This chain connects TRBV19 to TRBJ1-5; possible D gene TRBD1, 6 bases. This CDR3 is 13 amino acids long. The germline gives CDR1 LNHDA, CDR2 SQIVND (reference sequence). V lost 7 bases to trimming and J lost 5 bases, with 12 bases between them. The CDR3 spells CASKEGEHQPQHF. CDR3 coding DNA: TGTGCCAGTAAAGAGGGGGAGCATCAGCCCCAGCATTTT.

The chain employs TRBV29-1 and TRBJ2-7; tentative D call: TRBD1 (6 bases). Per the germline V gene, CDR1 is SQVTM and CDR2 is ANQGSEA. This CDR3 spans 12 amino acids. The V end lost 5 bases, the J end lost 4 bases, and 12 bases lay between the germline ends. CDR3 residues: CSVRTAIYEQYF. The CDR3 nucleotides read TGCAGCGTTAGGACAGCCATTTACGAGCAGTACTTC.

The chain joins TRBV19 to TRBJ1-2; D uncertain. This CDR3 has 13 amino acids. The ends were cut back, 6 bases at V and 2 bases at J, with 10 bases in the middle. From germline, CDR1 is LNHDA and CDR2 SQIVND (reference sequence). The CDR3 reads CASRRNGNYGYTF. The CDR3 region has the DNA TGTGCCAGTAGACGCAACGGGAACTATGGCTACACCTTC. Full variable domain (missing parts from reference TRBV19 and TRBJ1-2): DGGITQSPKYLFRKEGQNVTLSCEQNLNHDAMYWYRQDPGQGLRLIYYSQIVNDFQKGDIAEGYSVSREKKESFPLTVTSAQKNPTAFYLCASRRNGNYGYTFGSGTRLTVV.

V is TRBV21-1 and J is TRBJ2-5; TRBD1, the table's D call, was not compared with the DNA. TRBV21-1 is shown as a pseudogene. This CDR3 spans 14 amino acids. The CDR3 region is CASSKALGVETQYF. DNA of the CDR3: TGTGCCAGCAGCAAAGCGCTAGGGGTAGAGACCCAGTACTTC.

The V and J genes are TRBV7-9 and TRBJ1-3; D not certain. This CDR3 has 16 residues. Germline-derived CDR1 and CDR2 are SEHNR and FQNEAQ (reference sequence). Trimming stripped 3 bases from V and 0 bases from J, with 12 bases between. CDR3 protein: CASSFASWSSGNTIYF. The CDR3 coding sequence is TGTGCCAGCAGCTTCGCGTCATGGAGCTCTGGAAACACCATATATTTT.

The chain employs TRBV6-2 or TRBV6-3 and TRBJ2-5; perhaps TRBD2 as D (6 bases). CDR1 is MNHEY, CDR2 SVGEGT, per germline. The CDR3 has 14 residues. Trimming shortened V by 2 bases and J by 2 bases, and 9 bases separated the two germline ends. The CDR3, as DNA: TGTGCCAGCAGTTACGATGGGACTCAAGAGACCCAGTACTTC. Translating it yields CASSYDGTQETQYF.